The clone carrying this TCR beta chain was seen more than once but under ten times. Its antigen is currently unknown. General study findings and limits: Tumor-infiltrating Treg TCR alpha and beta sequences overlapped most with tumor naive CD4+ T cells, then blood naive.

The V gene lost 5 bases and the J gene lost 2 bases, with 13 bases spanning the gap. The CDR3 runs to 14 residues. The germline gives CDR1 MDHEN, CDR2 SYDVKM. Each CDR3 protein gets one entry after TCRdb re-called the 5' RACE reads with MiXCR. The top ten hold approximately 3.1% of the sample, which has 50,000 to 75,000 distinct CDR3 sequences, 20% to 25% seen once. V is TRBV28 and J is TRBJ2-7; tentative D call: TRBD2 (5 bases). The sample was memory CD4+ T cells sorted from a lymph node. Stated subset: memory CD4+ T cells, CD4+CD45RO+CD25-. This receptor was taken from a female donor with breast cancer. The CDR3 is CASSTSGTTYEQYF. CDR3 in DNA: TGTGCCAGCAGTACAAGCGGAACAACCTACGAGCAGTACTTC.